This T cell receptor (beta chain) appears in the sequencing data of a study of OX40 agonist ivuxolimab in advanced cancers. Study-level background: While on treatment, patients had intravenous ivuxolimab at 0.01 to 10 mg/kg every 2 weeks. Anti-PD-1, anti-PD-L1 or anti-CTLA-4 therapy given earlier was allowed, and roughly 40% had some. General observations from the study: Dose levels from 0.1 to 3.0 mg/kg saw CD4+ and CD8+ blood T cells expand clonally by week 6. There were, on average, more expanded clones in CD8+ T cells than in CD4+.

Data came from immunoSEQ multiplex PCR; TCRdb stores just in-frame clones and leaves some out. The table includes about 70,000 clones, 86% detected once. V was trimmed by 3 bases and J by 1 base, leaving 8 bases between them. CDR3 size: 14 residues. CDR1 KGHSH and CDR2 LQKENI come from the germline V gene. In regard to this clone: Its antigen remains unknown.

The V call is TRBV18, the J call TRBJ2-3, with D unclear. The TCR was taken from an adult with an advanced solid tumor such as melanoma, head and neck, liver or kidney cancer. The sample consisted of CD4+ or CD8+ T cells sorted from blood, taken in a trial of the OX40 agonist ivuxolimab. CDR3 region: CASSPSEGTDTQYF. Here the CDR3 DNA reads TGTGCCAGCTCACCGTCAGAGGGCACAGATACGCAGTATTTT.